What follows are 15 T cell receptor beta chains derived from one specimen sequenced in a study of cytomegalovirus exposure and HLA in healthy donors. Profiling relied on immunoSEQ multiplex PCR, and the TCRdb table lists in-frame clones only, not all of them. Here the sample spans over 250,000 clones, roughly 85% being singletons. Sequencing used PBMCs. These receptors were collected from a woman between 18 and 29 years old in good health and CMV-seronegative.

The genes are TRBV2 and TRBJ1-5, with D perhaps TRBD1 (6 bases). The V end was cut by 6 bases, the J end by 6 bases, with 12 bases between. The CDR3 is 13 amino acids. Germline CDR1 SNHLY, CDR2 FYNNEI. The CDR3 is CASSAGDFQPQHF. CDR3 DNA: TGTGCCAGCAGCGCAGGGGATTTTCAGCCCCAGCATTTT.

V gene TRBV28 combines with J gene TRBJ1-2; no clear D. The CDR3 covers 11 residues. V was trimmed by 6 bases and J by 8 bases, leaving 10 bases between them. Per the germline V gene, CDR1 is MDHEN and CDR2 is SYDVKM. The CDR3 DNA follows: TGTGCCAGCAGCCAGTACACGGGCTACACCTTC. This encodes CASSQYTGYTF.

The DNA of the CDR3 is TGTGCCTGGCGAGCCAAACCGGGACTAGCTACAGAGACCCAGTACTTC. As protein: CAWRAKPGLATETQYF. J is TRBJ2-5 and V is TRBV30, with TRBD2 matching over 9 bases. V was pared by 5 bases and J by 4 bases, with 14 bases of the junction left unmatched. Germline values: CDR1 GTSNPN, CDR2 SVGIG (reference sequence). The CDR3 totals 16 residues.

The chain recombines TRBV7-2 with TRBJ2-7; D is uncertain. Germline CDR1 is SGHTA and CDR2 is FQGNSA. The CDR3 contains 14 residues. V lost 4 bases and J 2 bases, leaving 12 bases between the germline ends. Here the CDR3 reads CASSSYSRTYEQYF. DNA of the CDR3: TGTGCCAGCAGCTCGTACAGCCGCACCTACGAGCAGTACTTC.

DNA for the CDR3: TGTGCCAGCAGTTCCCCGGGACAGGGCACCTACGAGCAGTACTTC. Protein: CASSSPGQGTYEQYF. The rearrangement links TRBV6-6 to TRBJ2-7; 9 bases match TRBD1. The length of the CDR3 is 15 residues. Germline assignment: CDR1 MNHNY and CDR2 SVGAGI (reference sequence). Trimming took 4 bases from V and 2 from J; bases not matched to a gene: 6.

The CDR3 is CANPGGPSTDTQYF. Here the CDR3 DNA reads TGTGCCAACCCAGGAGGGCCTAGCACAGATACGCAGTATTTT. The chain is built from TRBV2 and TRBJ2-3; TRBD2 is a possible D gene (6 bases). The CDR3 is made up of 14 amino acids. Germline CDR1 and CDR2: SNHLY and FYNNEI. Trimming removed 10 bases at V and 0 bases at J, with 14 bases between. Drawing the rest from reference TRBV2 and TRBJ2-3, the complete variable domain is EPEVTQTPSHQVTQMGQEVILRCVPISNHLYFYWYRQILGQKVEFLVSFYNNEISEKSEIFDDQFSVERPDGSNFTLKIRSTKLEDSAMYFCANPGGPSTDTQYFGPGTRLTVL.

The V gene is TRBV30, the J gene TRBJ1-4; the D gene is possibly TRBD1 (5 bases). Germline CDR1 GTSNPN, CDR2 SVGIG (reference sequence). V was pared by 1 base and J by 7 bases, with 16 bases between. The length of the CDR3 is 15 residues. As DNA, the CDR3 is TGTGCCTGGAGTGCGGGGACTAGCGGGTTTGAAAAACTGTTTTTT. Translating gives CAWSAGTSGFEKLFF.

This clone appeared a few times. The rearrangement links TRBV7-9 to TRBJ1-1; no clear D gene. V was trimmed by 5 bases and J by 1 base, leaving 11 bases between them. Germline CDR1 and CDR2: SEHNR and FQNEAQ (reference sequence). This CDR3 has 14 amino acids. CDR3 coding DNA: TGTGCCAGCAGCACCGACACCCCGAACACTGAAGCTTTCTTT. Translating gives CASSTDTPNTEAFF.

CDR3 bases: TGTGCCAGCAGCTTGGATGGCGGGAGTGAGATTGACGAGCAGTACTTC. This translates into CASSLDGGSEIDEQYF. This chain links TRBV5-4 with TRBJ2-7, with 7 bases aligning to TRBD2. V was clipped by 0 bases and J by 5 bases; unmatched bases: 11. Germline V gene lookup returns CDR1 SGHNT and CDR2 YYREEE (reference sequence). The CDR3 length is 16 residues.

The CDR3 nucleotides read TGCGCCAGCAGCTTGGGGCGGACTAAAACCCGTCAAGAGACCCAGTACTTC. As protein: CASSLGRTKTRQETQYF. The chain links TRBV5-1 to TRBJ2-5, with D possibly TRBD2 on 6 matching bases. CDR3 length equals 17 residues. Germline loops: CDR1 SGHRS, CDR2 YFSETQ. The V end lost 0 bases, the J end lost 2 bases, and 17 bases lay between the germline ends.

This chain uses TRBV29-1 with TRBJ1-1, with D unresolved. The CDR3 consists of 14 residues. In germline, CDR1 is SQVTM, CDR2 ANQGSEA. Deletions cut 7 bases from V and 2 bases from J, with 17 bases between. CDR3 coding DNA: TGCAGCGCCTGTATGCTAGAGGGTAACACTGAAGCTTTCTTT. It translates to CSACMLEGNTEAFF.

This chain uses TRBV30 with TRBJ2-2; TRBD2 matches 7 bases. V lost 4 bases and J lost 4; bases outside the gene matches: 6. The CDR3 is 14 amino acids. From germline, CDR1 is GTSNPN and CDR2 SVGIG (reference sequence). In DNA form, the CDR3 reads TGTGCCTGGACCCTAGCGGACGTCACCGGGGAGCTGTTTTTT. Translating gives CAWTLADVTGELFF.

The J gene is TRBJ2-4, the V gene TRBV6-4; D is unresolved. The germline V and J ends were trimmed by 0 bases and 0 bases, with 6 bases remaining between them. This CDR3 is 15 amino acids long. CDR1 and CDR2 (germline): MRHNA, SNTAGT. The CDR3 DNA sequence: TGTGCCAGCAGTGACTCGTTAGTAGCCAAAAACATTCAGTACTTC. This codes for CASSDSLVAKNIQYF.

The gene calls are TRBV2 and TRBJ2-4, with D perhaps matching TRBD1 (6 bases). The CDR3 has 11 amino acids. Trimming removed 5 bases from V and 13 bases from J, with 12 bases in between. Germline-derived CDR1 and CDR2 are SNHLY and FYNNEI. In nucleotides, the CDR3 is TGTGCCAGCAGTAAACAGGGTACCCAGTACTTC. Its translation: CASSKQGTQYF.

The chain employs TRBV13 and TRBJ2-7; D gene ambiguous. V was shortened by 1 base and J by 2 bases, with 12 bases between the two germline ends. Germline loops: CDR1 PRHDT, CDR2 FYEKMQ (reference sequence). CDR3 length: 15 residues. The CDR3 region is CASSLEPGPPYEQYF. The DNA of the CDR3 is TGTGCCAGCAGCTTAGAACCGGGTCCCCCCTACGAGCAGTACTTC.